This TCR beta chain was sequenced during a study of regulatory T cells in long-lasting Graves disease (dated by TCRdb to about 2021). Turning to the overall study: To count as having persistent Graves' disease, a patient had to have received antithyroid drug treatment for over 5 years with TSH receptor autoantibodies remaining persistently positive. This study used TCR sequencing and RNA sequencing of peripheral blood to compare persistent Graves' disease patients against newly diagnosed Graves' disease patients. The study was conducted in China and was registered as a clinical trial. TCR sequencing covered about 13 persistent and 20 newly diagnosed Graves' disease patients, 33 samples in total. On average, persistent Graves' disease patients in the clinical cohort had been on antithyroid drugs for approximately ten years. Broad study findings and their caveats: A larger number of public clonotypes was shared among persistent patients (approximately 3,000) than among newly diagnosed patients (approximately 1,000). Only the TCR beta chain was sequenced and analyzed. The authors acknowledged the small sample size as a limitation that may reduce accuracy. The study examined only peripheral blood because the primary lesion, thyroid tissue, could not be accessed. Compared with newly diagnosed patients, persistent Graves' disease patients had lower TCR Shannon entropy and fewer highly expanded clones, which suggests clonal expansion. Preferential use of TRBV28, TRBJ1-2 and TRBJ2-5 was observed in persistent disease, whereas TRBV20-1 and TRBJ2-1 were favored in newly diagnosed disease.

The library was made by multiplex PCR. The sequencer was an Illumina HiSeq 4000. CDR3 regions were amplified by Arm-PCR with iRepertoire HTBI primers to construct TCR beta libraries. PCR products were gel purified before sequencing. Processing in the source paper ran as follows. Across samples, roughly 60 TRBV and 13 to 15 TRBJ segments were identified and used for gene usage analysis of CDR3 amino acid clonotypes. COPE and FqMerger were used to merge the filtered high-quality paired reads into contigs. BLAST was used to align contigs to IMGT TRBV, TRBD and TRBJ reference genes, with CDR3 defined following IMGT. Highly expanded clones were defined as clonotypes with a frequency above 0.1%. Shannon entropy served as the measure of repertoire diversity, while the Gini coefficient captured V-J evenness. Clonotypes shared by more than one individual were considered public. TCRdb trimmed the raw reads at Q25, called clones with MiXCR and kept productive beta chains. CDR3 protein sequences are deduplicated, and each keeps its most common genes and DNA. The V and J calls come from TCRdb's annotation, not from the publication. Here the sample has fewer than 450,000 distinct CDR3 sequences; less than 25% occur a single time. Around 20% of the sample is held by the ten biggest clonotypes.

Read against the paper, the sample's time point label means: persistent/refractory GD, antithyroid drugs over 5 years with positive TRAb. For both TCR sequencing and RNA sequencing, RNA was extracted from PBMCs in TRIzol. Graves' disease was diagnosed according to American Thyroid Association guidelines. The patients came from an endocrinology department in Xi'an, China. Each patient gave about 9.1 milliliters of peripheral blood, collected in an EDTA anticoagulant tube. Ficoll Paque Plus density gradient separation was used to isolate PBMCs, and no further T cell sorting was done. An Agilent 2100 Bioanalyzer and agarose gel were used to check RNA quality, and a NanoDrop 2000 was used to measure RNA concentration. The germline V gene encodes CDR1 DFQATT and CDR2 SNEGSKA (reference sequence). Spanning cysteine to phenylalanine, the CDR3 consists of 14 amino acids. Solely the CDR3 DNA is kept, with 42 bases framed from the first base. V is pared back by 0 bases and J by 3 bases, with 11 bases lying between the germline termini.

A remark on this clonotype: No antigen is known for it. Base qualities are not provided; no much larger clone lies one nucleotide away.

This material consisted of peripheral blood mononuclear cells (PBMCs), taken when the disease was refractory, from a patient treated with antithyroid drugs. This clonotype was sampled from a female donor with Graves disease. Here the chain combines TRBV20-1 and TRBJ1-1; no D gene is confidently identified. This receptor carries the CDR3 CSAREGPSYTEAFF. The sequenced DNA is TGCAGTGCTAGAGAAGGGCCCTCCTACACTGAAGCTTTCTTT.